Each of the 21 T cell receptor beta chains below was sequenced from the same sample in a study of T cells in tumors and immune-related adverse events. Profiling relied on immunoSEQ multiplex PCR, and the TCRdb table lists in-frame clones only, not all of them. Among about 11,000 clones listed, 85% to 95% were seen once. The sample was lymph node tissue, taken from a patient treated with anti-PD-1 therapy. The receptors were gathered from a female donor with metastatic renal cell carcinoma.

J is TRBJ2-7 and V is TRBV14, with TRBD1 matching over 7 bases. Germline loops: CDR1 SGHDN, CDR2 FVKESK. This CDR3 is 14 amino acids long. Losses at the gene ends were 3 bases for V and 4 bases for J; bases not matched to a gene: 6. CDR3 DNA: TGTGCCAGCAGCCAGTGGACAGGCCGATACGAGCAGTACTTC. Translated, it gives CASSQWTGRYEQYF.

The V call is TRBV5-1, the J call TRBJ2-2, with D unclear. The V gene lost 4 bases and the J gene lost 1 base, with 8 bases spanning the gap. Germline-derived CDR1 and CDR2 are SGHRS and YFSETQ. The CDR3 has 14 amino acids. The CDR3 here is CASSRGENTGELFF. CDR3 nucleotide sequence: TGCGCCAGCAGCCGCGGAGAGAACACCGGGGAGCTGTTTTTT.

The chain couples TRBV7-9 to TRBJ2-7; tentative D call: TRBD2 (6 bases). The CDR3 runs 13 residues. With 1 base removed from V and 6 bases from J, the gap between germline ends came to 10 bases. The germline gives CDR1 SEHNR, CDR2 FQNEAQ (reference sequence). Written as DNA, the CDR3 is TGTGCCAGCAGCTTAGTAAGGGAGGCCGAGCAGTACTTC. It specifies CASSLVREAEQYF.

This clone was detected a few times. The genes are TRBV5-4 and TRBJ2-7; D remains unclear. The V gene lost 1 base and the J gene lost 1 base, with 6 bases spanning the gap. The CDR3 runs to 13 residues. Germline CDR1 and CDR2: SGHNT and YYREEE (reference sequence). The CDR3 reads CASSLKQSYEQYF. CDR3 DNA: TGTGCCAGCAGCTTGAAACAATCCTACGAGCAGTACTTC.

CDR3 in DNA: TGTGCCAGCAGGGGGGGAAGCAATCAGCCCCAGCATTTT. It specifies CASRGGSNQPQHF. The chain has TRBV6-1 and TRBJ1-5, with D possibly TRBD1 on 5 matching bases. V shed 6 bases and J shed 1 base, with 7 bases lying between them. The CDR3 covers 13 residues. The germline V gene has CDR1 MNHNS and CDR2 SASEGT.

V gene TRBV28 combines with J gene TRBJ2-7; 11 nucleotides align to TRBD2. Per germline, CDR1 MDHEN and CDR2 SYDVKM. CDR3 size: 15 residues. The V and J ends lost 2 bases and 4 bases, in that order; junction bases with no gene match: 4. For the CDR3, the DNA is TGTGCCAGCAGTTTACAGCTAGCGGGGGGATACGAGCAGTACTTC. Its protein is CASSLQLAGGYEQYF.

This sequence joins TRBV20-1 and TRBJ1-1; D gene ambiguous. The CDR3 loop spans 11 amino acids. Deletions cut 2 bases from V and 0 bases from J, with 1 base between. Germline CDR1 DFQATT, CDR2 SNEGSKA (reference sequence). CDR3 region: CSARMNTEAFF. For the CDR3, the DNA is TGCAGTGCTAGAATGAACACTGAAGCTTTCTTT.

This chain uses TRBV6-4 with TRBJ2-1, with D hard to call. The germline V gene has CDR1 MRHNA and CDR2 SNTAGT. V dropped 3 bases and J dropped 6 bases, with 9 bases sitting between them. The length of the CDR3 is 13 residues. This chain's CDR3 is CASSELPANEQFF. In DNA, the CDR3 is TGTGCCAGCAGTGAATTACCGGCCAATGAGCAGTTCTTC.

The rearrangement uses TRBV2 and TRBJ1-4, with 7 bases fitting TRBD1. This CDR3 is 15 amino acids long. The V gene's germline CDR1 is SNHLY and CDR2 FYNNEI. After removal of 6 bases from V and 8 bases from J, the junction contained 12 bases not matched to a gene. CDR3 nucleotide sequence: TGTGCCAGCAGCTCGACACGACAGGGTGAGGAAAAACTGTTTTTT. It is translated as CASSSTRQGEEKLFF.

The V gene is TRBV6-5, the J gene TRBJ2-2; TRBD2 agrees at 9 bases. Germline V gives CDR1 MNHEY, CDR2 SVGAGI. Trimming took 8 bases from V and 3 from J; bases not matched to a gene: 4. The CDR3 has 14 residues. CDR3 protein: CASGRGGDTGELFF. CDR3 DNA: TGTGCCAGCGGGCGGGGGGGAGACACCGGGGAGCTGTTTTTT.

V gene TRBV4-2 combines with J gene TRBJ1-4; 9 nucleotides line up with TRBD1. Losses at the gene ends were 0 bases for V and 11 bases for J; bases not matched to a gene: 7. There are 15 residues in the CDR3. Per the germline V gene, CDR1 is LGHNA and CDR2 is YNFKEQ. CDR3 in amino acids: CASSQDRGQGGKLFF. The CDR3 DNA sequence: TGTGCCAGCAGCCAAGATAGGGGACAGGGAGGTAAACTGTTTTTT.

V gene TRBV7-9 combines with J gene TRBJ2-7; TRBD2 aligns across 8 bases. Trimming took 4 bases from V and 6 from J; bases not matched to a gene: 17. Germline-derived CDR1 and CDR2 are SEHNR and FQNEAQ (reference sequence). The CDR3 spans 17 residues. The CDR3 bases are TGTGCCAGCAGCTATAGCCTGTCTAGCGGTCGGGAGGGCGAGCAGTACTTC. Translated, it gives CASSYSLSSGREGEQYF.

The J gene is TRBJ2-7, the V gene TRBV28, with 11 bases matching TRBD1. This CDR3 comprises 16 residues. V shed 6 bases, J shed 0 bases, and the junction held 7 bases outside the gene matches. Germline-derived CDR1 and CDR2 are MDHEN and SYDVKM. CDR3 in amino acids: CASSLPGQGVSYEQYF. Written as DNA, the CDR3 is TGTGCCAGCAGCCTTCCGGGACAGGGGGTCTCCTACGAGCAGTACTTC.

This clone has just one count. J is TRBJ2-5 and V is TRBV30; D tentatively fits TRBD1 or TRBD2 (7 bases each). The CDR3 runs 14 residues. CDR1 is GTSNPN, CDR2 SVGIG, per germline (reference sequence). V lost 3 bases and J 5 bases, leaving 16 bases between the germline ends. DNA of the CDR3: TGTGCCTGGAGCGGGGCAGGGGGGGGTGAGACCCAGTACTTC. Its translation is CAWSGAGGGETQYF.

The V gene is TRBV18, the J gene TRBJ2-6, with 7 bases lining up with TRBD1. Unmatched junction bases numbered 2, after V lost 6 bases and J lost 0 bases. The CDR3 runs to 15 residues. Germline V gene data show CDR1 as KGHSH and CDR2 as LQKENI. CDR3 DNA: TGTGCCAGCTCCCCAGGGGGCTCTGGGGCCAACGTCCTGACTTTC. Amino acid sequence: CASSPGGSGANVLTF.

The rearrangement uses TRBV21-1 and TRBJ1-1. TRBV21-1 is an annotated pseudogene. CDR3 size: 14 residues. CDR3 nucleotide sequence: TGTGCCAGCAGCAACGGACGGGTGAACACTGAAGCTTTCTTT. Protein sequence: CASSNGRVNTEAFF.

A few counts support this clone. The J gene is TRBJ1-2, the V gene TRBV2; D gene ambiguous. With 6 bases removed from V and 7 bases from J, the gap between germline ends came to 9 bases. Germline CDR1 is SNHLY and CDR2 is FYNNEI. CDR3 length equals 11 residues. The CDR3 nucleotides read TGTGCCAGCAGCGGGAGTGTTGGCTACACCTTC. Amino acids: CASSGSVGYTF.

The V gene is TRBV5-5, the J gene TRBJ1-4; 11 bases line up with TRBD1. There are 15 residues in the CDR3. After removal of 4 bases from V and 7 bases from J, the junction contained 6 bases not matched to a gene. The V gene's germline CDR1 is SGHKS and CDR2 YYEKEE (reference sequence). The CDR3 DNA reads as TGTGCCAGCAGCAATCCGGGACAGGGGGGTGAAAAACTGTTTTTT. Its protein is CASSNPGQGGEKLFF.

The gene calls are TRBV5-1 and TRBJ1-2; D possibly corresponds to TRBD1 (5 bases). The germline V gene encodes CDR1 SGHRS and CDR2 YFSETQ. Trimming removed 0 bases at V and 4 bases at J, with 16 bases between. The CDR3 runs 16 residues. This CDR3 is CASSLDGRGDGYGYTF. CDR3 coding DNA: TGCGCCAGCAGCTTGGACGGGCGAGGGGATGGCTATGGCTACACCTTC.

The genes are TRBV6-6 and TRBJ2-2, with D possibly TRBD1 on 6 matching bases. Trimming removed 5 bases from V and 14 bases from J, with 12 bases in between. The germline V gene has CDR1 MNHNY and CDR2 SVGAGI (reference sequence). The CDR3 totals 11 residues. The CDR3 is CASSRRQDLFF. CDR3 in DNA: TGTGCCAGCAGTCGACGACAGGACCTGTTTTTT.

The chain couples TRBV6-5 to TRBJ1-2, with TRBD1 identical over 9 bases. The CDR3 runs 14 residues. Unmatched junction bases numbered 9, after V lost 6 bases and J lost 7 bases. CDR1 is MNHEY, CDR2 SVGAGI, per germline. CDR3 DNA: TGTGCCAGCAGCTCCGGACAGGGGTTGGGTGGCTACACCTTC. It translates to CASSSGQGLGGYTF.